The entry below gives a single TCR beta chain sequence along with its context. This specimen comes from a study of high-grade serous ovarian cancer treatment subgroups. Tumor samples were taken before definitive surgery or chemotherapy. Using immunoSEQ multiplex PCR, the repertoire was profiled, and TCRdb retains in-frame clones only, with some absent. The table has fewer than 20,000 clones, about three quarters seen once. Trimming removed 2 bases from V and 7 bases from J; junction bases left unmatched: 6. CDR3 size: 14 residues. Germline V lookup: CDR1 MRHNA, CDR2 SNTAGT. V and J are TRBV6-4 and TRBJ2-3; 7 bases match TRBD2. The TCR was taken from a human donor with high-grade serous ovarian cancer. Sequences were obtained from tumor tissue. The CDR3 protein is CASSDRGDTYTQYF. In nucleotides, the CDR3 is TGTGCCAGCAGTGACCGGGGGGATACCTATACGCAGTATTTT.